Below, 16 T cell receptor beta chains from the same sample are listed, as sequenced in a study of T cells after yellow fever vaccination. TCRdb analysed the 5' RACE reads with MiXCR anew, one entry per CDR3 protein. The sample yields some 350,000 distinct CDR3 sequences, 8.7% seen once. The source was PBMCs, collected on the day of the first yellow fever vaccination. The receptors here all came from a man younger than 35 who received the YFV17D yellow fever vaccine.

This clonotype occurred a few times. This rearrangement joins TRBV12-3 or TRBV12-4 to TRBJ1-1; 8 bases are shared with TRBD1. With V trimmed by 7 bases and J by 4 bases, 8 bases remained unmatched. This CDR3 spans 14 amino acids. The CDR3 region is CASTHRGLVTEAFF. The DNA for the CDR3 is TGTGCCAGCACCCACAGGGGGTTGGTCACTGAAGCTTTCTTT.

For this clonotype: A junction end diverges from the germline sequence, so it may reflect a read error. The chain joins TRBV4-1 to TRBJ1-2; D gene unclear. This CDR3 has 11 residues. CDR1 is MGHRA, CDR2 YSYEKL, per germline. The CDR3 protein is CASSQDRRRSF. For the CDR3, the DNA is TGCGCCAGCAGCCAAGATCGGCGGAGGAGCTTC.

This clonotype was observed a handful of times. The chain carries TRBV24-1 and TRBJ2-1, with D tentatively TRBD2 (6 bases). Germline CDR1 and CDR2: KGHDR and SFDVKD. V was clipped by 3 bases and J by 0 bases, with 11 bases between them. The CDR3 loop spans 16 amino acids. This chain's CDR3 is CATSDASGDSYNEQFF. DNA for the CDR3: TGTGCCACCAGTGATGCCTCGGGGGACTCCTACAATGAGCAGTTCTTC.

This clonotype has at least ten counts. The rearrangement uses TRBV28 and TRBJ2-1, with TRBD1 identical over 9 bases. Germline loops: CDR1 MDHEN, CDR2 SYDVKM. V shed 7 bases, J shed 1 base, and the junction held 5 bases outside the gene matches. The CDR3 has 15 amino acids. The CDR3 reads CASISQGASYNEQFF. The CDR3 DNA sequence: TGTGCCAGCATATCACAGGGGGCGTCCTACAATGAGCAGTTCTTC. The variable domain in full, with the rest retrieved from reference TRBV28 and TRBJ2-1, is DVKVTQSSRYLVKRTGEKVFLECVQDMDHENMFWYRQDPGLGLRLIYFSYDVKMKEKGDIPEGYSVSREKKERFSLILESASTNQTSMYLCASISQGASYNEQFFGPGTRLTVL.

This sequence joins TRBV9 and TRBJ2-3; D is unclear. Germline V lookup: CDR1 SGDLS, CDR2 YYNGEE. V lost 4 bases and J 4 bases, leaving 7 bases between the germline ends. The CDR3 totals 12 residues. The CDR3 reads CASSSGPDTQYF. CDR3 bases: TGTGCCAGCAGCTCCGGACCAGATACGCAGTATTTT.

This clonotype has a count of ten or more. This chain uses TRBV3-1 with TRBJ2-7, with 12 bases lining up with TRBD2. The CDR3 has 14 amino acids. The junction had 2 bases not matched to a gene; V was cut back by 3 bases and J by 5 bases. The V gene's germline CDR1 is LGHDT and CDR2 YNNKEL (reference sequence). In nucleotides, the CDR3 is TGTGCCAGCAGCCATCTAGCGGGGGGGAACGAGCAGTACTTC. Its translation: CASSHLAGGNEQYF.

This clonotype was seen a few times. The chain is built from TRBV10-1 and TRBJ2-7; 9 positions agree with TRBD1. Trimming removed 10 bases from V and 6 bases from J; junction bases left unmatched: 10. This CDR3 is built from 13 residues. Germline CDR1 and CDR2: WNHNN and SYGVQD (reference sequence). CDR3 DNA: TGCGCCAACCGGGACAGGGATGCTACCGAGCAGTACGTC. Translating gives CANRDRDATEQYV.

The CDR3 spells CSAEVARLAPYF. Here the CDR3 DNA reads TGCAGCGCAGAGGTGGCCAGATTGGCCCCGTACTTC. The chain links TRBV29-1 to TRBJ2-5; no definite D call. The CDR3 has 12 residues. With 7 bases removed from V and 13 bases from J, the gap between germline ends came to 22 bases. CDR1 and CDR2 (germline): SQVTM, ANQGSEA.

CDR3 in amino acids: CASGFFVRDRNTGELFF. The DNA for the CDR3 is TGTGCTAGTGGTTTTTTCGTCCGGGACAGGAACACCGGGGAGCTGTTTTTT. V gene TRBV12-5 combines with J gene TRBJ2-2; TRBD1 matches 7 bases. V was pared by 3 bases and J by 1 base, with 8 bases of the junction left unmatched. Germline assignment: CDR1 LGHNT and CDR2 FRNRAP. The CDR3 has 17 amino acids.

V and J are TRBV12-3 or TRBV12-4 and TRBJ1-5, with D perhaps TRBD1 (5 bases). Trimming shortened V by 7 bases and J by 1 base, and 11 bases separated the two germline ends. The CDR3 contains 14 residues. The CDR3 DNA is TGTGCCAGCACCTGGGGGGGGAGCAATCAGCCCCAGCATTTT. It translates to CASTWGGSNQPQHF.

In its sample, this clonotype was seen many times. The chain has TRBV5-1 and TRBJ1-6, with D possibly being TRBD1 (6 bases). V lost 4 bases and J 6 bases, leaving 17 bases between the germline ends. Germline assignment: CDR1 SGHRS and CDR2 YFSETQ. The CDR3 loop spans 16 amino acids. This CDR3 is CASSNMQGPGNSPLHF. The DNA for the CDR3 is TGCGCCAGCAGCAACATGCAGGGGCCGGGTAATTCACCCCTCCACTTT.

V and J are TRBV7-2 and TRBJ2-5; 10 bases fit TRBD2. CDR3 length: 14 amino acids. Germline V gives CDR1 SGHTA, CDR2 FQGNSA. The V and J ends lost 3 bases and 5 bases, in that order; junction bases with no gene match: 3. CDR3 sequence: CASSFQRGGETQYF. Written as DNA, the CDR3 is TGTGCCAGCAGCTTCCAGCGGGGGGGGGAGACCCAGTACTTC.

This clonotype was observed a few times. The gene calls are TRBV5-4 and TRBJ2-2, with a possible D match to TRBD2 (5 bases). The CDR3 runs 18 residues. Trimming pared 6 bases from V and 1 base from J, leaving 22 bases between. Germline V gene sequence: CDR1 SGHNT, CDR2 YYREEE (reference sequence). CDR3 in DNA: TGTGCCAGCACCTGGGGTGGAACAGCGGAGAGGAACACCGGGGAGCTGTTTTTT. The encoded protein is CASTWGGTAERNTGELFF. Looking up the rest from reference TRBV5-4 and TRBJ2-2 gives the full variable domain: ETGVTQSPTHLIKTRGQQVTLRCSSQSGHNTVSWYQQALGQGPQFIFQYYREEENGRGNFPPRFSGLQFPNYSSELNVNALELDDSALYLCASTWGGTAERNTGELFFGEGSRLTVL.

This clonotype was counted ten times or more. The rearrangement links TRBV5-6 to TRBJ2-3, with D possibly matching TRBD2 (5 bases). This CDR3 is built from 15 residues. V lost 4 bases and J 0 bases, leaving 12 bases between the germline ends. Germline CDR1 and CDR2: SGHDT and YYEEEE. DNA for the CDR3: TGTGCCAGCAGCATCTGGACTTCTAGCACAGATACGCAGTATTTT. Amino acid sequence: CASSIWTSSTDTQYF.

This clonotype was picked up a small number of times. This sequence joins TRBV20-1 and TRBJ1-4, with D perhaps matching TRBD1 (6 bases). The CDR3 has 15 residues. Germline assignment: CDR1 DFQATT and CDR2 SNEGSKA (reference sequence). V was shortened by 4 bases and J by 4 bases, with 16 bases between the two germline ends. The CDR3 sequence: CSATGGGHSNEKLFF. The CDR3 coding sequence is TGCAGTGCTACCGGTGGGGGACACAGTAATGAAAAACTGTTTTTT.

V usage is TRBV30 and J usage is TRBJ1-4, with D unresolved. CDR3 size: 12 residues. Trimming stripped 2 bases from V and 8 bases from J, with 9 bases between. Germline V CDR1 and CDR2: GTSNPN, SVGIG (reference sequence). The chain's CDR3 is CAWSPQGEKLFF. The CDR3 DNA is TGTGCCTGGAGTCCGCAAGGGGAAAAACTGTTTTTT.